There are a few counts of the clone carrying this TCR beta chain. Sample time point: healthy volunteer bleed at 2 weeks. The starting material, unfractionated whole blood, was used for total RNA extraction. TCRdb reprocessed the RACE reads via MiXCR and lists one record per CDR3 protein. This sample yields about 93,000 distinct CDR3 sequences, of which approximately 9% are seen a single time; 2.9% belongs to the top ten. The CDR3 is 14 residues long. V lost 1 base and J lost 1, with 6 bases in between. Per the germline V gene, CDR1 is SEHNR and CDR2 is FQNEAQ (reference sequence). The record originates from a study of human T cells and chemical hapten exposure.

This rearrangement joins TRBV7-9 to TRBJ2-3; no definite D call. Sample: whole blood. The receptor was isolated from a female donor in good health. Some clones in this sample may be carry-over from other donors' samples. DNA for the CDR3: TGTGCCAGCAGCTTAGTCCAGGGCACAGATACGCAGTATTTT. Translated: CASSLVQGTDTQYF.